The source of this T cell receptor (beta chain) is a study of primary melanoma T cells and metastatic recurrence. At the level of the study: Tumors were T2–T4 primary melanomas thicker than 1 mm.

The CDR3 is 13 amino acids. Trimming shortened V by 6 bases and J by 8 bases, and 16 bases separated the two germline ends. As regards this clone: Its antigen is unidentified.

Whole-study results and caveats: A T-cell-mediated antitumor response in primary melanoma was only suggested. T-cell fraction over 20% seemed protective regardless of ulceration or nodes. Independent of thickness, ulceration, mitotic rate and age, T-cell fraction reportedly predicted outcome.

The protocol was immunoSEQ multiplex PCR, while the TCRdb copy is restricted to in-frame clones and leaves out a portion. The data contain approximately 1,300 clones, 75% to 90% of them seen just once; the ten biggest clones take up 3.8%. The sequenced material came from melanoma tumor tissue. This receptor was identified in a human donor with melanoma. The V call is TRBV23-1, the J call TRBJ2-5; D is undetermined. TRBV23-1 is an open reading frame whose function is uncertain. The CDR3 nucleotides read TGCGCCAGCAGCCAAGATGGGCAAGGTACCCAGTACTTC. It codes for CASSQDGQGTQYF.